What follows are 16 T cell receptor beta chains derived from one specimen sequenced in a study of T cells in narcolepsy (dated by TCRdb to between 2017 and 2018). The protocol used for the library was the immunoSEQ multiplex PCR assay. Held by TCRdb, this immuneACCESS table contains in-frame sequences only and omits some clones. Under half of the omission traces to an unresolved V gene where checked; the cause of the rest is unknown. In all, the sample holds about 40,000 clones, and 88% of those were seen once. Over 1% of the sample rests with the top ten. Specimen: CD45RA- memory CD4+ T cells from PBMCs. Taken with the paper, the label for cell subset or site translates to: memory T cells sorted ex vivo from peripheral blood. These TCRs come from a human donor with narcolepsy.

This chain links TRBV27 with TRBJ2-7; 8 positions match TRBD2. From germline, CDR1 is MNHEY and CDR2 SMNVEV (reference sequence). The CDR3 sequence is 14 residues long. V lost 5 bases and J lost 6; bases outside the gene matches: 9. The CDR3 bases are TGTGCCAGCAGTAGTCCCGGGACTAGACGCGAGCAGTACTTC. Its protein product is CASSSPGTRREQYF.

The chain couples TRBV2 to TRBJ1-1; D is ambiguous. Per the germline V gene, CDR1 is SNHLY and CDR2 is FYNNEI. Trimming removed 6 bases at V and 5 bases at J, with 16 bases between. CDR3 length: 14 amino acids. The CDR3 is CASRSDGKDTEAFF. The CDR3 DNA reads TGTGCCAGCAGGTCAGATGGTAAGGATACTGAAGCTTTCTTT. Full variable domain (missing parts from reference TRBV2 and TRBJ1-1): EPEVTQTPSHQVTQMGQEVILRCVPISNHLYFYWYRQILGQKVEFLVSFYNNEISEKSEIFDDQFSVERPDGSNFTLKIRSTKLEDSAMYFCASRSDGKDTEAFFGQGTRLTVV.

The gene calls are TRBV5-1 and TRBJ1-3; D is possibly TRBD1 (5 bases). V lost 1 base to trimming and J lost 4 bases, with 12 bases between them. The CDR3 spans 15 residues. In germline, CDR1 is SGHRS, CDR2 YFSETQ. CDR3 DNA: TGCGCCAGCAGCTTGCTGGGGACTTCGGGAAACACCATATATTTT. Amino acids: CASSLLGTSGNTIYF.

The chain carries TRBV30 and TRBJ2-1, with 11 nucleotides matching TRBD1. Unmatched junction bases numbered 13, after V lost 3 bases and J lost 6 bases. CDR3 length equals 17 residues. Germline V gene data show CDR1 as GTSNPN and CDR2 as SVGIG (reference sequence). This CDR3 is CAWRPLHRDRGSNEQFF. The CDR3 coding sequence is TGTGCCTGGAGACCCCTCCACCGGGACAGGGGGAGCAATGAGCAGTTCTTC.

This clone was detected only once. V gene TRBV5-6 combines with J gene TRBJ2-7, with D possibly TRBD2 on 6 matching bases. V was cut by 5 bases and J by 1 base, with 19 bases left in between. The length of the CDR3 is 16 residues. CDR1 and CDR2 from the germline V gene are SGHDT and YYEEEE. The CDR3 sequence is CASSRAGIWVSYEQYF. CDR3 sequence (DNA): TGTGCCAGCAGTCGTGCGGGGATATGGGTTTCCTACGAGCAGTACTTC.

The rearrangement uses TRBV19 and TRBJ2-3; 10 bases are shared with TRBD2. The V gene's germline CDR1 is LNHDA and CDR2 SQIVND (reference sequence). This CDR3 region has 16 residues. With V trimmed by 5 bases and J by 0 bases, 5 bases remained unmatched. This CDR3 reads CASSVPSGGSTDTQYF. CDR3 sequence (DNA): TGTGCCAGTAGTGTCCCTAGCGGGGGCAGCACAGATACGCAGTATTTT.

Here the CDR3 DNA reads TGTGCCATCGGCACTAGCGGGAGTGGGGGAGTGCAGTTCTTC. Amino acids: CAIGTSGSGGVQFF. The rearrangement links TRBV10-3 to TRBJ2-1; 11 bases fit TRBD2. The V gene end was trimmed by 8 bases and the J gene end by 12 bases; junction bases not matched to a gene: 12. The CDR3 totals 14 residues. The germline V gene encodes CDR1 ENHRY and CDR2 SYGVKD.

This chain links TRBV5-5 with TRBJ1-1; no clear D gene. CDR1 and CDR2 (germline): SGHKS, YYEKEE (reference sequence). This CDR3 is built from 15 residues. Trimming took off 0 bases at V and 5 bases at J, with 14 bases between the two ends. The CDR3 loop reads CASSLGPLGMTEAFF. The CDR3 nucleotides are TGTGCCAGCAGCTTGGGACCTTTGGGCATGACTGAAGCTTTCTTT.

The V gene is TRBV21-1, the J gene TRBJ2-2. TRBV21-1 is a documented pseudogene. The CDR3 sequence is 15 residues long. DNA of the CDR3: TGTGCCAGCAGCAAAGCAATTTGGGCGGTCGGGGAGCTGTTTTTT. Amino acids: CASSKAIWAVGELFF.

The V call is TRBV7-6, the J call TRBJ2-7; D is undetermined. This CDR3 contains 14 residues. Germline CDR1 is SGHVS and CDR2 is FNYEAQ. V lost 1 base, J lost 2 bases, and 9 bases lay in between. The CDR3 DNA follows: TGTGCCAGCAGCTTAGGGGGAACCGCCTACGAGCAGTACTTC. It codes for CASSLGGTAYEQYF.

V and J are TRBV30 and TRBJ2-3, with 11 bases fitting TRBD2. The CDR3 runs to 15 residues. The V gene end was trimmed by 3 bases and the J gene end by 0 bases; junction bases not matched to a gene: 2. Germline V gives CDR1 GTSNPN, CDR2 SVGIG (reference sequence). The CDR3 loop reads CAWSGTSGSTDTQYF. Written as DNA, the CDR3 is TGTGCCTGGAGCGGGACTAGCGGTAGCACAGATACGCAGTATTTT.

V is TRBV7-2 and J is TRBJ1-4; no clear D gene. The ends were cut back, 1 base at V and 10 bases at J, with 7 bases in the middle. The CDR3 sequence is 12 residues long. CDR1 and CDR2 from the germline V gene are SGHTA and FQGNSA. The CDR3 is CASSLDEGKLFF. CDR3 coding DNA: TGTGCCAGCAGCTTAGATGAGGGAAAACTGTTTTTT.

A remark on this clone: Germline is not matched at one junction end, which may reflect a read error. This chain links TRBV7-2 with TRBJ2-7, with D possibly matching TRBD1 (5 bases). Per germline, CDR1 SGHTA and CDR2 FQGNSA. The CDR3 is 12 residues long. CDR3 sequence: CASSPTEYVQYF. The DNA for the CDR3 is TGTGCCAGCAGCCCGACAGAATACGTGCAGTACTTC.

This chain connects TRBV7-2 to TRBJ2-1; the D is unclear. Germline CDR1 is SGHTA and CDR2 is FQGNSA. The germline V and J ends were trimmed by 2 bases and 5 bases, with 16 bases remaining between them. The CDR3 length is 16 residues. Here the CDR3 DNA reads TGTGCCAGCAGCTTAAACCCCCAGCACCCGAACAATGAGCAGTTCTTC. Protein: CASSLNPQHPNNEQFF.

This chain links TRBV4-3 with TRBJ1-5; no definite D call. The V end was cut by 0 bases, the J end by 6 bases, with 12 bases between. Germline CDR1 and CDR2: LGHNA and YSLEER. The CDR3 contains 15 residues. For the CDR3, the DNA is TGCGCCAGCAGCCAAGATTCGCAGGCCTTTCAGCCCCAGCATTTT. Translated, it gives CASSQDSQAFQPQHF.

The chain joins TRBV7-8 to TRBJ2-7; TRBD2 matches at 8 bases. J lost 6 bases, V lost 5 bases, and 9 bases had no gene match. CDR1 and CDR2 from the germline V gene are SGHVS and FQNEAQ. This CDR3 has 14 amino acids. CDR3 nucleotide sequence: TGTGCCAGCAGCCTCGGGGGGGCATCGGGCGAGCAGTACTTC. Amino acids: CASSLGGASGEQYF.